The 2 T cell receptor beta chains given below trace back to one sample, sequenced in a study of technical replicates of blood from several donors. Clones were read by immunoSEQ multiplex PCR, and TCRdb kept only the in-frame ones, dropping some. The table shows 80,000 to 95,000 clones, with 94% occurring only once. Sequencing was carried out using T cells isolated from PBMCs. These receptors were taken from a human donor in good health.

This clone was counted once. The rearrangement uses TRBV29-1 and TRBJ1-3; D is ambiguous. The V end was cut by 3 bases, the J end by 4 bases, with 7 bases between. This CDR3 has 12 residues. Germline CDR1 SQVTM, CDR2 ANQGSEA. For the CDR3, the DNA is TGCAGCGTTGAGACACCCGGAAACACCATATATTTT. Translated, it gives CSVETPGNTIYF.

This chain connects TRBV6-4 to TRBJ2-1; 10 nucleotides match TRBD1. The CDR3 is 16 amino acids. The trim removed 0 bases at V and 3 bases at J, leaving 2 bases unmatched. The germline gives CDR1 MRHNA, CDR2 SNTAGT. The CDR3 sequence is CASSDSGTGDYNEQFF. The CDR3 bases are TGTGCCAGCAGTGACTCTGGGACAGGGGACTACAATGAGCAGTTCTTC.